Listed below are T cell receptor beta chains from one sample, sequenced in a study of early T cells in non-severe SARS-CoV-2 infection. TCRdb reprocessed the 5' RACE reads with MiXCR, giving one entry per CDR3 protein. Counted here are around 83,000 distinct CDR3 sequences, around 9.3% occurring once; the ten biggest clones make up 8% to 10%. This sample comprised whole blood, obtained at baseline. Receptor source: an adult who was a healthcare worker with PCR-confirmed SARS-CoV-2 infection or an uninfected control (not recorded which). CDR3s include the opening cysteine and the closing phenylalanine or tryptophan. D genes are given only for firm matches. Some rows mark clone size as missing; the rest say once, few, many or name a class of expanded clone.

j_call: TRBJ2-3; d_call: TRBD2; v_call: TRBV7-6; clone_size: many; cdr3_aa: CASSLGLAGTDTQYF; cdr3_nt: TGTGCCAGCAGCTTGGGGCTAGCGGGCACAGATACGCAGTATTTT
j_call: TRBJ2-2; d_call: .; v_call: TRBV5-4; clone_size: few; cdr3_aa: CASSLEAGWANTGELFF; cdr3_nt: TGTGCCAGCAGCTTGGAGGCCGGATGGGCGAACACCGGGGAGCTGTTTTTT
j_call: TRBJ2-3; d_call: .; v_call: TRBV5-1; clone_size: many; cdr3_aa: CASSPAGVGTDTQYF; cdr3_nt: TGCGCCAGCAGCCCCGCCGGGGTCGGCACAGATACGCAGTATTTT
j_call: TRBJ2-1; d_call: .; v_call: TRBV4-2; clone_size: .; cdr3_aa: CASSQVLYDNEQFF; cdr3_nt: TGTGCCAGCAGCCAAGTCCTATATGACAATGAGCAGTTCTTC
j_call: TRBJ1-1; d_call: .; v_call: TRBV5-1; clone_size: few; cdr3_aa: CASSLTVNTEAFF; cdr3_nt: TGCGCCAGCAGCTTGACGGTGAACACTGAAGCTTTCTTT
j_call: TRBJ2-5; d_call: TRBD1; v_call: TRBV4-1; clone_size: .; cdr3_aa: CASSQGQGVVRETQYF; cdr3_nt: TGCGCCAGCAGCCAAGGACAGGGGGTTGTTCGAGAGACCCAGTACTTC
j_call: TRBJ2-3; d_call: TRBD2; v_call: TRBV7-9; clone_size: .; cdr3_aa: CASSFPSSGGTTDTLYF; cdr3_nt: TGTGCCAGCAGCTTTCCTAGCTCGGGAGGAACCACAGATACGCTGTATTTT
j_call: TRBJ2-7; d_call: .; v_call: TRBV20-1; clone_size: few; cdr3_aa: CSAPIRGTAYEQYF; cdr3_nt: TGCAGTGCCCCTATAAGGGGGACCGCCTACGAGCAGTACTTC
j_call: TRBJ2-5; d_call: TRBD2; v_call: TRBV5-1; clone_size: .; cdr3_aa: CASSLIRTSGSQETQYF; cdr3_nt: TGCGCCAGCAGCCTGATTCGGACTAGCGGGAGCCAAGAGACCCAGTACTTC
j_call: TRBJ1-4; d_call: .; v_call: TRBV4-2; clone_size: few; cdr3_aa: CASSPGVAKEEKLFF; cdr3_nt: TGTGCCAGCAGCCCCGGGGTCGCGAAGGAAGAAAAACTGTTTTTT
j_call: TRBJ2-2; d_call: .; v_call: TRBV4-2; clone_size: .; cdr3_aa: CASSQEGAETGELFF; cdr3_nt: TGTGCCAGCAGCCAAGAGGGAGCGGAGACCGGGGAGCTGTTTTTT
j_call: TRBJ2-1; d_call: TRBD2; v_call: TRBV20-1; clone_size: many; cdr3_aa: CSATGRGVDPGTSGRVYNEQFF; cdr3_nt: TGCAGTGCCACCGGGAGGGGCGTTGACCCCGGGACTAGCGGGAGGGTATACAATGAGCAGTTCTTC
j_call: TRBJ2-6; d_call: .; v_call: TRBV30; clone_size: .; cdr3_aa: CAWSAQGANVLTF; cdr3_nt: TGTGCCTGGAGTGCCCAGGGGGCCAACGTCCTGACTTTC
j_call: TRBJ2-1; d_call: .; v_call: TRBV2; clone_size: few; cdr3_aa: CASSEVVSGASASW; cdr3_nt: TGTGCCAGCAGTGAAGTGGTATCGGGAGCATCCGCTTCTTGG
j_call: TRBJ2-7; d_call: .; v_call: TRBV27; clone_size: many; cdr3_aa: CASEERAAYEQYF; cdr3_nt: TGTGCCAGCGAGGAGCGGGCGGCCTACGAGCAGTACTTC
j_call: TRBJ1-1; d_call: .; v_call: TRBV5-1; clone_size: .; cdr3_aa: CASSTAGGARAEAFF; cdr3_nt: TGCGCCAGCAGCACCGCGGGGGGTGCGAGGGCTGAAGCTTTCTTT
j_call: TRBJ2-1; d_call: TRBD2; v_call: TRBV6-1; clone_size: many; cdr3_aa: CASSDTGTSVYEQFF; cdr3_nt: TGTGCCAGCAGTGATACCGGGACTAGCGTCTATGAGCAGTTCTTC
j_call: TRBJ2-1; d_call: TRBD2; v_call: TRBV11-2; clone_size: many; cdr3_aa: CASSHGLRGRYNEQFF; cdr3_nt: TGTGCCAGCAGCCACGGGTTGCGCGGGAGATATAATGAGCAGTTCTTC
j_call: TRBJ2-1; d_call: .; v_call: TRBV11-2; clone_size: few; cdr3_aa: CASSLAGTVYNEQFF; cdr3_nt: TGTGCCAGCAGCTTAGCCGGGACCGTCTACAATGAGCAGTTCTTC
j_call: TRBJ2-7; d_call: .; v_call: TRBV7-3; clone_size: few; cdr3_aa: CASSLNGESAYEQYF; cdr3_nt: TGTGCCAGCAGCTTAAACGGGGAAAGCGCTTACGAGCAGTACTTC
j_call: TRBJ1-5; d_call: .; v_call: TRBV7-9; clone_size: few; cdr3_aa: CASSSVPNQPQHF; cdr3_nt: TGTGCCAGCAGCTCAGTCCCCAATCAGCCCCAGCATTTT
j_call: TRBJ2-5; d_call: .; v_call: TRBV2; clone_size: .; cdr3_aa: CASGVLHQETQYF; cdr3_nt: TGTGCCAGCGGGGTGCTTCACCAAGAGACCCAGTACTTC
j_call: TRBJ2-5; d_call: TRBD2; v_call: TRBV4-2; clone_size: .; cdr3_aa: CASSQGDPGLAGIQETQYF; cdr3_nt: TGTGCCAGCAGCCAAGGTGATCCGGGTCTAGCGGGAATCCAAGAGACCCAGTACTTC
j_call: TRBJ2-2; d_call: .; v_call: TRBV7-3; clone_size: few; cdr3_aa: CASSLQPGVGELFF; cdr3_nt: TGTGCCAGCAGCCTCCAACCAGGTGTCGGGGAGCTGTTTTTT
j_call: TRBJ2-1; d_call: .; v_call: TRBV2; clone_size: many; cdr3_aa: CASPRREGLAYEQFF; cdr3_nt: TGTGCCAGCCCCCGCAGAGAGGGATTAGCGTATGAGCAGTTCTTC
j_call: TRBJ2-3; d_call: .; v_call: TRBV5-5; clone_size: few; cdr3_aa: CASSHEPGYTDTQYF; cdr3_nt: TGTGCCAGCAGCCATGAGCCAGGTTACACAGATACGCAGTATTTT
j_call: TRBJ1-2; d_call: TRBD1; v_call: TRBV18; clone_size: many; cdr3_aa: CASSPLQGNHGYTF; cdr3_nt: TGTGCCAGCTCACCTCTACAGGGGAATCATGGCTACACCTTC
j_call: TRBJ2-1; d_call: TRBD2; v_call: TRBV6-2/TRBV6-3; clone_size: few; cdr3_aa: CASSSSGSPNEQFF; cdr3_nt: TGTGCCAGCAGTTCTAGCGGGAGCCCCAATGAGCAGTTCTTC
j_call: TRBJ2-7; d_call: .; v_call: TRBV18; clone_size: .; cdr3_aa: CASSPSAGDSYEQYF; cdr3_nt: TGTGCCAGCTCACCAAGCGCAGGGGACTCCTACGAGCAGTACTTC
j_call: TRBJ1-5; d_call: TRBD1; v_call: TRBV12-3/TRBV12-4; clone_size: many; cdr3_aa: CASRGTGNQPQHF; cdr3_nt: TGTGCCAGCAGGGGGACAGGGAATCAGCCCCAGCATTTT